The 29 T cell receptor beta chains listed next were all sequenced from one sample in a study of cytomegalovirus exposure and HLA in healthy donors. A multiplex PCR was run with 60 Vbeta primers and 13 Jbeta primers. Here immunoSEQ multiplex PCR was the method, and the copy in TCRdb shows in-frame clones only, minus some. The sample lists around 140,000 clones; about two thirds were seen once. The material sequenced was PBMCs. The receptors derive from a woman aged 60 to 75 in good health and CMV-seropositive.

The rearrangement links TRBV28 to TRBJ1-1; D unresolved. The CDR3 covers 13 residues. V dropped 7 bases and J dropped 1 base, with 10 bases sitting between them. CDR1 is MDHEN and CDR2 is SYDVKM in the germline V gene. The CDR3 DNA sequence: TGTGCCAGCACCCCTTCCGGGAACACTGAAGCTTTCTTT. It codes for CASTPSGNTEAFF.

The genes are TRBV5-1 and TRBJ1-1; 10 bases align to TRBD1. The germline V gene has CDR1 SGHRS and CDR2 YFSETQ. The CDR3 sequence is 15 residues long. Trimming removed 4 bases from V and 4 bases from J; junction bases left unmatched: 7. CDR3 loop: CASSQGTGDGTEAFF. CDR3 in DNA: TGCGCCAGCAGCCAAGGGACAGGGGATGGCACTGAAGCTTTCTTT.

This clone was seen a handful of times. The chain has TRBV7-2 and TRBJ2-1, with 14 bases fitting TRBD2. The CDR3 has 18 residues. The V segment lost 3 bases and the J segment 9 bases; nucleotides outside the gene matches: 13. CDR1 and CDR2 (germline): SGHTA, FQGNSA. CDR3 DNA: TGTGCCAGCAGCTTGGGGACTAGCGGGAGAAGGTTGGGAGTTGAGCAGTTCTTC. Residues: CASSLGTSGRRLGVEQFF.

This chain links TRBV2 with TRBJ2-5; 7 bases are a match to TRBD1. Germline-derived CDR1 and CDR2 are SNHLY and FYNNEI. The CDR3 loop spans 14 amino acids. V lost 4 bases and J lost 1; bases outside the gene matches: 3. In DNA form, the CDR3 reads TGTGCCAGCAGTGCTTGGACAGGCCAAGAGACCCAGTACTTC. Protein: CASSAWTGQETQYF.

The chain carries TRBV6-5 and TRBJ2-7; D is perhaps TRBD2 (6 bases). CDR1 MNHEY and CDR2 SVGAGI come from the germline V gene. V lost 4 bases to trimming and J lost 5 bases, with 15 bases between them. This CDR3 is 14 amino acids long. CDR3: CASSSPRGRNEQYF. The CDR3 DNA reads TGTGCCAGCAGTTCCCCCCGAGGGAGGAACGAGCAGTACTTC.

The chain joins TRBV19 to TRBJ1-5, with TRBD1 identical over 9 bases. The trim removed 1 base at V and 5 bases at J, leaving 6 bases unmatched. Germline V gene data show CDR1 as LNHDA and CDR2 as SQIVND (reference sequence). The CDR3 is 16 residues long. The CDR3 region is CASSIGGYRGHQPQHF. The CDR3 DNA reads as TGTGCCAGTAGTATAGGGGGGTACAGGGGGCATCAGCCCCAGCATTTT. Based on the CDR3 plus reference TRBV19 and TRBJ1-5, the full variable domain is DGGITQSPKYLFRKEGQNVTLSCEQNLNHDAMYWYRQDPGQGLRLIYYSQIVNDFQKGDIAEGYSVSREKKESFPLTVTSAQKNPTAFYLCASSIGGYRGHQPQHFGDGTRLSIL.

CDR3: CATRTRVGIETQYF. The CDR3 DNA follows: TGTGCCACCAGAACGCGGGTAGGAATAGAGACCCAGTACTTC. V usage is TRBV6-1 and J usage is TRBJ2-5; D possibly corresponds to TRBD2 (5 bases). Per the germline V gene, CDR1 is MNHNS and CDR2 is SASEGT. The CDR3 runs 14 residues. Deletions cut 10 bases from V and 4 bases from J, with 19 bases between.

V is TRBV5-1 and J is TRBJ2-3; 9 bases fit TRBD1. The CDR3 extends over 15 amino acids. CDR1 and CDR2 (germline): SGHRS, YFSETQ. The V and J ends lost 4 bases and 5 bases, in that order; junction bases with no gene match: 8. CDR3 in amino acids: CASSEGRTGEDTQYF. The CDR3 coding sequence is TGCGCCAGCAGCGAGGGGAGGACAGGGGAAGATACGCAGTATTTT.

The chain recombines TRBV6-1 with TRBJ1-2, with no clear D. Germline V gene data show CDR1 as MNHNS and CDR2 as SASEGT. The V end lost 7 bases, the J end lost 2 bases, and 11 bases lay between the germline ends. There are 13 residues in the CDR3. CDR3 sequence reads: CASNPRNNYGYTF. The CDR3 coding sequence is TGTGCCAGCAACCCCAGGAACAACTATGGCTACACCTTC.

V is TRBV7-8 and J is TRBJ2-3; TRBD2 agrees at 10 bases. Unmatched junction bases numbered 5, after V lost 4 bases and J lost 7 bases. This CDR3 region has 14 residues. Looked up from germline, CDR1 is SGHVS and CDR2 is FQNEAQ. CDR3 nucleotides: TGTGCCAGCAGCTGGAGGACTAGCGGTTATACGCAGTATTTT. Its translation: CASSWRTSGYTQYF. Variable domain in full (rest from reference TRBV7-8 and TRBJ2-3): GAGVSQSPRYKVAKRGQDVALRCDPISGHVSLFWYQQALGQGPEFLTYFQNEAQLDKSGLPSDRFFAERPEGSVSTLKIQRTQQEDSAVYLCASSWRTSGYTQYFGPGTRLTVL.

J is TRBJ1-5 and V is TRBV7-2; 7 nucleotides align to TRBD1. The CDR3 totals 14 residues. Germline V CDR1 and CDR2: SGHTA, FQGNSA. Unmatched junction bases numbered 3, after V lost 3 bases and J lost 4 bases. The CDR3 protein is CASSLTGQNQPQHF. CDR3 in DNA: TGTGCCAGCAGCTTGACAGGGCAAAATCAGCCCCAGCATTTT.

This chain uses TRBV5-6 with TRBJ1-2; D not resolved. V was pared by 4 bases and J by 4 bases, with 11 bases between. Germline loops: CDR1 SGHDT, CDR2 YYEEEE. The CDR3 has 13 residues. The chain's CDR3 is CASSMATFYGYTF. CDR3 sequence (DNA): TGTGCCAGCAGCATGGCTACTTTCTATGGCTACACCTTC.

V and J are TRBV7-9 and TRBJ1-2, with no clear D. The V and J ends lost 4 bases and 4 bases respectively, with 10 bases between them. CDR1 is SEHNR and CDR2 is FQNEAQ in the germline V gene (reference sequence). The CDR3 has 13 amino acids. The DNA for the CDR3 is TGTGCCAGCAGCTCCGGGTCGAGCTATGGCTACACCTTC. Encoded protein: CASSSGSSYGYTF. Full variable domain (missing parts from reference TRBV7-9 and TRBJ1-2): DTGVSQNPRHKITKRGQNVTFRCDPISEHNRLYWYRQTLGQGPEFLTYFQNEAQLEKSRLLSDRFSAERPKGSFSTLEIQRTEQGDSAMYLCASSSGSSYGYTFGSGTRLTVV.

V gene TRBV28 combines with J gene TRBJ1-5; D remains unclear. V was clipped by 2 bases and J by 7 bases, with 15 bases between them. This CDR3 contains 15 residues. Germline V lookup: CDR1 MDHEN, CDR2 SYDVKM. The CDR3 nucleotides read TGTGCCAGCAGTTTAGGGGAAGCAGCGGGGCAGCCCCAGCATTTT. Translating it yields CASSLGEAAGQPQHF.

The chain employs TRBV6-4 and TRBJ2-2, with TRBD2 matching over 12 bases. CDR1 and CDR2 from the germline V gene are MRHNA and SNTAGT. V dropped 4 bases and J dropped 8; count of bases not matched to a gene: 5. The CDR3 runs 15 residues. The CDR3 region is CASSVGLAGSGELFF. The CDR3, as DNA: TGTGCCAGCAGTGTCGGACTAGCGGGGTCTGGGGAGCTGTTTTTT.

J is TRBJ1-1 and V is TRBV19, with a weak D call TRBD1 (5 bases). Germline loops: CDR1 LNHDA, CDR2 SQIVND (reference sequence). This CDR3 has 11 residues. Between the trimmed V and J ends, which lost 7 bases and 8 bases, there was a span of 11 bases. CDR3 amino acids: CASTWGGEAFF. The CDR3 nucleotides read TGTGCCAGTACCTGGGGGGGGGAAGCTTTCTTT.

V and J are TRBV6-4 and TRBJ2-2, with D uncertain. CDR1 MRHNA and CDR2 SNTAGT come from the germline V gene. This CDR3 comprises 13 residues. Trimming cost V 6 bases and J 2 bases, with 7 bases left between them. The CDR3 sequence is CASSAENTGELFF. CDR3 DNA sequence: TGTGCCAGCAGCGCAGAAAACACCGGGGAGCTGTTTTTT.

The chain couples TRBV6-1 to TRBJ1-1; 7 nucleotides agree with TRBD1. Trimming cost V 6 bases and J 9 bases; bases outside gene matches: 16. Germline CDR1 MNHNS, CDR2 SASEGT. CDR3 length equals 15 residues. CDR3 residues: CASRNYRDSPLKAFF. The CDR3 DNA sequence: TGTGCCAGCAGGAACTACCGGGACAGTCCCCTGAAAGCTTTCTTT.

The V call is TRBV7-9, the J call TRBJ2-4; D is undetermined. The CDR3 has 12 residues. CDR1 is SEHNR, CDR2 FQNEAQ, per germline (reference sequence). Trimming took off 5 bases at V and 4 bases at J, with 6 bases between the two ends. CDR3 bases: TGTGCCAGCAGCCCAGGAAAAAACATTCAGTACTTC. Translating it yields CASSPGKNIQYF.

The chain combines TRBV27 with TRBJ2-1, with D maybe TRBD1 (6 bases). Per the germline V gene, CDR1 is MNHEY and CDR2 is SMNVEV (reference sequence). CDR3 length: 18 residues. The germline V and J ends were trimmed by 5 bases and 1 base, with 21 bases remaining between them. As DNA, the CDR3 is TGTGCCAGCAGTCGGGTTCTGGGGGCGATTTTGTCCTACAATGAGCAGTTCTTC. As protein: CASSRVLGAILSYNEQFF.

The V call is TRBV7-9, the J call TRBJ2-1; D not certain. V was clipped by 0 bases and J by 3 bases, with 3 bases between them. The CDR3 is made up of 13 amino acids. CDR1 is SEHNR and CDR2 is FQNEAQ in the germline V gene (reference sequence). The CDR3 loop is CASSLASYNEQFF. CDR3 nucleotides: TGTGCCAGCAGCTTAGCTAGCTACAATGAGCAGTTCTTC.

This clone was seen a few times. This chain links TRBV29-1 with TRBJ2-6, with TRBD1 as a possible D gene (5 bases). Trimming shortened V by 6 bases and J by 0 bases, and 12 bases separated the two germline ends. The CDR3 extends over 15 amino acids. Germline CDR1 and CDR2: SQVTM and ANQGSEA. Written as DNA, the CDR3 is TGCAGCGTGACAGTGGGAAGCTCTGGGGCCAACGTCCTGACTTTC. This encodes CSVTVGSSGANVLTF.

This chain uses TRBV6-6 with TRBJ2-7; no clear D. The CDR3 is 13 residues long. Looked up from germline, CDR1 is MNHNY and CDR2 is SVGAGI (reference sequence). V lost 4 bases, J lost 3 bases, and 10 bases lay in between. The CDR3 loop is CASSSVPNYEQYF. The CDR3, as DNA: TGTGCCAGCAGTTCAGTACCAAACTACGAGCAGTACTTC.

This chain connects TRBV5-6 to TRBJ2-1, with TRBD2 matching over 7 bases. The trim removed 0 bases at V and 4 bases at J, leaving 10 bases unmatched. This CDR3 is built from 17 residues. From germline, CDR1 is SGHDT and CDR2 YYEEEE. This CDR3 is CASSLGLPGGPYNEQFF. CDR3 nucleotide sequence: TGTGCCAGCAGCTTGGGTCTCCCGGGAGGCCCTTACAATGAGCAGTTCTTC. The full variable domain, rest sourced from reference TRBV5-6 and TRBJ2-1, is DAGVTQSPTHLIKTRGQQVTLRCSPKSGHDTVSWYQQALGQGPQFIFQYYEEEERQRGNFPDRFSGHQFPNYSSELNVNALLLGDSALYLCASSLGLPGGPYNEQFFGPGTRLTVL.

Concerning this clone: This sample includes further DNA sequences coding for the same CDR3. The rearrangement joins TRBV7-3 to TRBJ1-1, with 7 bases aligning to TRBD1. V shed 5 bases and J 1 base; nucleotides not matched to a gene: 1. The germline V gene has CDR1 SGHTA and CDR2 FQGTGA. This CDR3 comprises 13 residues. Written as DNA, the CDR3 is TGTGCCAGCAGCCGGGACAGGAACACTGAAGCTTTCTTT. It encodes CASSRDRNTEAFF.

For this clone: The identical CDR3 is also encoded by other nucleotide sequences in the sample. This sequence joins TRBV19 and TRBJ1-1; D is ambiguous. This CDR3 region has 15 residues. Per the germline V gene, CDR1 is LNHDA and CDR2 is SQIVND (reference sequence). V lost 1 base and J lost 2, with 11 bases in between. The CDR3 loop reads CASSIGERVNTEAFF. CDR3 coding DNA: TGTGCCAGTAGTATAGGGGAGAGGGTTAACACTGAAGCTTTCTTT.

This clone came up a few times. The chain recombines TRBV6-5 with TRBJ1-3; D gene unclear. V gave up 6 bases and J gave up 1 base, with 10 bases separating them. The CDR3 runs 14 residues. Per the germline V gene, CDR1 is MNHEY and CDR2 is SVGAGI. The CDR3 region is CASSNGVSGNTIYF. The CDR3 DNA reads TGTGCCAGCAGCAACGGGGTATCTGGAAACACCATATATTTT.

The table lists this clone with a few counts. This chain connects TRBV27 to TRBJ1-1; maybe TRBD1 (5 bases). Germline loops: CDR1 MNHEY, CDR2 SMNVEV (reference sequence). The CDR3 has 14 amino acids. V lost 2 bases and J lost 4, with 11 bases in between. The CDR3 reads CASSLQGGGTEAFF. As DNA, the CDR3 is TGTGCCAGCAGTTTACAGGGAGGAGGCACTGAAGCTTTCTTT.

This chain links TRBV5-6 with TRBJ2-5, with a weak D call TRBD1 (5 bases). This CDR3 has 18 amino acids. CDR1 is SGHDT, CDR2 YYEEEE, per germline. V dropped 3 bases and J dropped 5 bases, with 26 bases sitting between them. The DNA of the CDR3 is TGTGCCAGCAGCTACTCCCACCTCCTTGGGGCCCCGGGCGAGACCCAGTACTTC. Amino acid sequence: CASSYSHLLGAPGETQYF.